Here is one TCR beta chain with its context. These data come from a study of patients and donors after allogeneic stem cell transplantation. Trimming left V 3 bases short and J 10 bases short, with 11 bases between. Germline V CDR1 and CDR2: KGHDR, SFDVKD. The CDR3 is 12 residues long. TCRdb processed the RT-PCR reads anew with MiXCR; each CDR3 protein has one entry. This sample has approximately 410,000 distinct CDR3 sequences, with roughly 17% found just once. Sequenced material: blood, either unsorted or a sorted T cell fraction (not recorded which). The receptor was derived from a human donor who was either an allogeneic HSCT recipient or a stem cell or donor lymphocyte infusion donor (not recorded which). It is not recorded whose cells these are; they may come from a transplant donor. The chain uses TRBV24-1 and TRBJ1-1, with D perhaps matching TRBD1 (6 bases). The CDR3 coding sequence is TGTGCCACCAGTGATACAGGGTTTAGAGCTTTCTTT. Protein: CATSDTGFRAFF.